What follows describes a single TCR beta chain. The antigen is not known. This PCR relied on a set of 60 Vbeta primers and 13 Jbeta primers. Original data processing: A later analysis tallied 75 million to 80 million unique TCR beta chains, about 11 million of them shared. Method: immunoSEQ multiplex PCR; TCRdb's copy keeps in-frame clones and lacks some. V, J and clone size were drawn from that table, and D and trimming were deduced from the DNA. The repertoire holds around 190,000 clones, under 85% seen once, with approximately 1.5% in the top ten. These data are taken from a study of cytomegalovirus exposure and HLA in healthy donors. Study observations and caveats: Only CMV serostatus was available as immune exposure information.

Germline values: CDR1 SGHDN, CDR2 FVKESK. This CDR3 contains 15 residues. V lost 2 bases to trimming and J lost 2 bases; unmatched junction nucleotides: 4. This chain uses TRBV14 with TRBJ2-3, with 7 nucleotides matching TRBD2. The specimen sequenced was PBMCs. The TCR was taken from a woman younger than 30 in good health and CMV-seronegative. CDR3 region: CASSQKWDYTDTQYF. The CDR3 region has the DNA TGTGCCAGCAGCCAAAAATGGGACTACACAGATACGCAGTATTTT. The full variable domain, its missing parts supplied by reference TRBV14 and TRBJ2-3, is EAGVTQFPSHSVIEKGQTVTLRCDPISGHDNLYWYRRVMGKEIKFLLHFVKESKQDESGMPNNRFLAERTGGTYSTLKVQPAELEDSGVYFCASSQKWDYTDTQYFGPGTRLTVL.